This T cell receptor beta chain was recovered during a study of T cell responses to AZD1222 COVID-19 vaccine. Study conclusions and caveats: Vaccine-related CD4 TCRs covered spike, predominating at 160-218 and 743-854. Just a handful of AZD1222 recipients were seropositive at baseline.

The CDR3 extends over 16 amino acids. CDR1 LGHNA and CDR2 YNFKEQ come from the germline V gene. V was cut by 1 base and J by 5 bases, with 17 bases left in between. As to this clone: Its target is not known.

Sequenced by immunoSEQ multiplex PCR; TCRdb stores in-frame clones only, minus some. The data show 45,000 to 65,000 clones, approximately 88% seen once. The receptor was derived from an adult in good health. The V gene is TRBV4-2, the J gene TRBJ1-1, with D maybe TRBD1 (5 bases). Source: peripheral blood, taken on day 0 of AZD1222 vaccination. CDR3 sequence reads: CASSQVEEGHPTEAFF. The CDR3, as DNA: TGTGCCAGCAGCCAAGTTGAGGAAGGACATCCGACTGAAGCTTTCTTT.